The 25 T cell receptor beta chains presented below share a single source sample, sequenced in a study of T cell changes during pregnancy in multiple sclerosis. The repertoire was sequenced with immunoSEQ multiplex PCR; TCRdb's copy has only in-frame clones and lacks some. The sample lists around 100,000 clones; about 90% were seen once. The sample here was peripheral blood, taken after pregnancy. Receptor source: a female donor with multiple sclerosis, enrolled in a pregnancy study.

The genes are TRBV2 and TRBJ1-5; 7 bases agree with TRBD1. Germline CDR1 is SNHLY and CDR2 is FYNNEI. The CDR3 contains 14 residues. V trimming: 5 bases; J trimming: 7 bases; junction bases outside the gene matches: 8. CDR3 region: CASSPTTGRQPQHF. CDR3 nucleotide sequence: TGTGCCAGCAGTCCTACGACAGGGCGGCAGCCCCAGCATTTT. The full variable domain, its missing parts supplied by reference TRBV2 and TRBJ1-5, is EPEVTQTPSHQVTQMGQEVILRCVPISNHLYFYWYRQILGQKVEFLVSFYNNEISEKSEIFDDQFSVERPDGSNFTLKIRSTKLEDSAMYFCASSPTTGRQPQHFGDGTRLSIL.

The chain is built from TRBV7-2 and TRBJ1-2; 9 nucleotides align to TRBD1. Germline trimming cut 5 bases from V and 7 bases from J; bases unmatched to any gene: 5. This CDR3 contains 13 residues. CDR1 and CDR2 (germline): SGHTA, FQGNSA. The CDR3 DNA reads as TGTGCCAGCAGCCCCAGACAGGGGGTTGGCTACACCTTC. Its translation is CASSPRQGVGYTF.

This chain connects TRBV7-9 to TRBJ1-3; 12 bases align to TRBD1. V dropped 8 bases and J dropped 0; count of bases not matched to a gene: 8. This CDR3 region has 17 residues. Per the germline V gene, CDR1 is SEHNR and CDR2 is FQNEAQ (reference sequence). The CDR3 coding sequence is TGTGCCAGCTTGGGACAGGGGGCGCCTAGCTCTGGAAACACCATATATTTT. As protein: CASLGQGAPSSGNTIYF. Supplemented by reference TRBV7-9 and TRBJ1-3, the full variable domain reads DTGVSQNPRHKITKRGQNVTFRCDPISEHNRLYWYRQTLGQGPEFLTYFQNEAQLEKSRLLSDRFSAERPKGSFSTLEIQRTEQGDSAMYLCASLGQGAPSSGNTIYFGEGSWLTVV.

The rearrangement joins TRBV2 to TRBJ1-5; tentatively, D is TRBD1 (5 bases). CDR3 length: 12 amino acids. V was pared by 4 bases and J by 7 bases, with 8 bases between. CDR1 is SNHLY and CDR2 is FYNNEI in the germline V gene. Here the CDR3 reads CASSAQAQPQHF. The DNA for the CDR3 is TGTGCCAGCAGTGCACAGGCCCAGCCCCAGCATTTT. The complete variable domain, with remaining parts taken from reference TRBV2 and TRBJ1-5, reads EPEVTQTPSHQVTQMGQEVILRCVPISNHLYFYWYRQILGQKVEFLVSFYNNEISEKSEIFDDQFSVERPDGSNFTLKIRSTKLEDSAMYFCASSAQAQPQHFGDGTRLSIL.

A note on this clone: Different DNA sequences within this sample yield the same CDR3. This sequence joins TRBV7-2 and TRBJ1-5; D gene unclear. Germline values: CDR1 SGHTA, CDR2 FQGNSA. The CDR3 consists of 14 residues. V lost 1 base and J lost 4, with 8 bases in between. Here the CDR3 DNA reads TGTGCCAGCAGCTTAGTTGCAGGAAATCAGCCCCAGCATTTT. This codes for CASSLVAGNQPQHF.

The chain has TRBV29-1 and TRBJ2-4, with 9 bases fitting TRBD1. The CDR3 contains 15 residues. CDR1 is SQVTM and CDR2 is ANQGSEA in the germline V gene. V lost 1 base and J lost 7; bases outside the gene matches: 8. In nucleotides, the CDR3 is TGCAGCGTTGAAGTTATTGGACAGGGGTTCAACATTCAGTACTTC. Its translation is CSVEVIGQGFNIQYF.

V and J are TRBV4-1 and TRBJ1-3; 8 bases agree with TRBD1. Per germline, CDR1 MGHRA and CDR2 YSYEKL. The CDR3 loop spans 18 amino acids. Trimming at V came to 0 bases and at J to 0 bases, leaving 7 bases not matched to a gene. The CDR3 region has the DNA TGCGCCAGCAGCCAAGAGGCAGGGGGCCGTATCTCTGGAAACACCATATATTTT. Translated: CASSQEAGGRISGNTIYF.

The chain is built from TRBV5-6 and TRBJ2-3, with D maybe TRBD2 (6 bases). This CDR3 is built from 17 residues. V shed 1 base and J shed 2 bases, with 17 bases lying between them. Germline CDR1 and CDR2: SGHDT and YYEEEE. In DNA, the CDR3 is TGTGCCAGCAGCTTGATGTCTCTGGGACTTGACACAGATACGCAGTATTTT. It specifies CASSLMSLGLDTDTQYF.

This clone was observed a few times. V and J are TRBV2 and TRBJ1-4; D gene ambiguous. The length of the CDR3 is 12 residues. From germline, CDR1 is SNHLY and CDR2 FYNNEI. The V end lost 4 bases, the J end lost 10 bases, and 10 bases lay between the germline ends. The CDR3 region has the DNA TGTGCCAGCAGTGCACGGGGAGGAAAACTGTTTTTT. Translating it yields CASSARGGKLFF.

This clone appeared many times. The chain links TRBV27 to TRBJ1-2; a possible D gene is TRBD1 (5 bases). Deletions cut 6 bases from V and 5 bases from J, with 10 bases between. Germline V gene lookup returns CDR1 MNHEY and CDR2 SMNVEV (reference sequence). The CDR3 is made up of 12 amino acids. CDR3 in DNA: TGTGCCAGCAGCCCCGGGGGGTATGGCTACACCTTC. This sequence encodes CASSPGGYGYTF.

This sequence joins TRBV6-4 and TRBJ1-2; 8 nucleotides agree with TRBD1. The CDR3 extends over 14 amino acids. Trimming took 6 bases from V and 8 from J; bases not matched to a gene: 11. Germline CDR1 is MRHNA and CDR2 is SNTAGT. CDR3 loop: CASRTRARQGGYTF. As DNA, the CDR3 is TGTGCCAGCAGGACCCGGGCCCGACAGGGGGGCTACACCTTC.

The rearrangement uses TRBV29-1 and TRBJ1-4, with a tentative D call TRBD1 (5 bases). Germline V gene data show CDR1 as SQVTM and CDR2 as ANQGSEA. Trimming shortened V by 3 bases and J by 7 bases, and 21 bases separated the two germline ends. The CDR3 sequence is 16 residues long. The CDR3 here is CSVEGVRGSMGEKLFF. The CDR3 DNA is TGCAGCGTTGAGGGGGTTCGGGGGTCGATGGGTGAAAAACTGTTTTTT.

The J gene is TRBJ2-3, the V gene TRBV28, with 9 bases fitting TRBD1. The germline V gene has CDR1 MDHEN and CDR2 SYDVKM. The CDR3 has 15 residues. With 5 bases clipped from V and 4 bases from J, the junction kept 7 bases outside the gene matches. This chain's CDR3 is CASSMGQGIPDTQYF. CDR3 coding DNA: TGTGCCAGCAGTATGGGACAGGGAATCCCAGATACGCAGTATTTT. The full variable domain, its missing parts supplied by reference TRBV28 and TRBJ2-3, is DVKVTQSSRYLVKRTGEKVFLECVQDMDHENMFWYRQDPGLGLRLIYFSYDVKMKEKGDIPEGYSVSREKKERFSLILESASTNQTSMYLCASSMGQGIPDTQYFGPGTRLTVL.

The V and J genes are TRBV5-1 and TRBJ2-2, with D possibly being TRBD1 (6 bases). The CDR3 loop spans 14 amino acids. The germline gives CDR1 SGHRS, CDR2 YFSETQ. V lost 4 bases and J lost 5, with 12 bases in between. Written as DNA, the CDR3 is TGCGCCAGCAGCCTGGACAGACCAACCGGGGAGCTGTTTTTT. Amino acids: CASSLDRPTGELFF.

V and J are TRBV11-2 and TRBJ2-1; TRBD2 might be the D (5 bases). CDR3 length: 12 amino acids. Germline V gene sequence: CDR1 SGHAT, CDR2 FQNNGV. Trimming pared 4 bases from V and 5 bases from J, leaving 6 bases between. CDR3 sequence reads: CASSSGNNEQFF. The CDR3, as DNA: TGTGCCAGCAGCTCGGGGAACAATGAGCAGTTCTTC.

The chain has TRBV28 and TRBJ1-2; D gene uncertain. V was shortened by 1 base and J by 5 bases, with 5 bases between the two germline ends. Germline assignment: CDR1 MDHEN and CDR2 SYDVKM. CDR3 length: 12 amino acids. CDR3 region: CASSLLSYGYTF. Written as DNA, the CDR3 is TGTGCCAGCAGTTTATTATCTTATGGCTACACCTTC.

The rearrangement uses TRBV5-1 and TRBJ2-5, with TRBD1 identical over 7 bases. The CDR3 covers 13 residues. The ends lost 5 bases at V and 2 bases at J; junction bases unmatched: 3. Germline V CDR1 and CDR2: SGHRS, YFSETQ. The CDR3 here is CASRQGQQETQYF. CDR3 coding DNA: TGCGCCAGCAGGCAGGGACAGCAAGAGACCCAGTACTTC.

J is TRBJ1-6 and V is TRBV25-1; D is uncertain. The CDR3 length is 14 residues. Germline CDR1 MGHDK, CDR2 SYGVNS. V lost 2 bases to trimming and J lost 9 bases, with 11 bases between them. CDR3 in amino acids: CASSEGPHTSPLHF. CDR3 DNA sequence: TGTGCCAGCAGTGAAGGCCCTCACACTTCACCCCTCCACTTT.

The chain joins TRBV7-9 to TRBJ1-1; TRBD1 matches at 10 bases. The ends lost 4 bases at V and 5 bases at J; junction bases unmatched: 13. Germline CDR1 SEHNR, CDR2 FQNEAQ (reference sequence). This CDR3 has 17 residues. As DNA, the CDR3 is TGTGCCAGCAGCTCCAATAAAATCGACAGGGGGCGTACTGAAGCTTTCTTT. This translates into CASSSNKIDRGRTEAFF. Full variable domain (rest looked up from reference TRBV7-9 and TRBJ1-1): DTGVSQNPRHKITKRGQNVTFRCDPISEHNRLYWYRQTLGQGPEFLTYFQNEAQLEKSRLLSDRFSAERPKGSFSTLEIQRTEQGDSAMYLCASSSNKIDRGRTEAFFGQGTRLTVV.

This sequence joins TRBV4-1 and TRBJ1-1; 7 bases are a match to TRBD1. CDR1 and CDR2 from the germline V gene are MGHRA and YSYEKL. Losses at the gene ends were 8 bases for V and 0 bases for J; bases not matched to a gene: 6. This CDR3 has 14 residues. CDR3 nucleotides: TGCGCCAGCCGACAGGGCGAAGTGAACACTGAAGCTTTCTTT. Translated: CASRQGEVNTEAFF.

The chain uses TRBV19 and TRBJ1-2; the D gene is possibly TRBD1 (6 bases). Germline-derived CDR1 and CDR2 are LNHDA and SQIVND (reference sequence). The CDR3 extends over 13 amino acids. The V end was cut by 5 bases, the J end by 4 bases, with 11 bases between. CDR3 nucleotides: TGTGCCAGTAGTCAACCAGGGGTCTATGGCTACACCTTC. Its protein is CASSQPGVYGYTF.

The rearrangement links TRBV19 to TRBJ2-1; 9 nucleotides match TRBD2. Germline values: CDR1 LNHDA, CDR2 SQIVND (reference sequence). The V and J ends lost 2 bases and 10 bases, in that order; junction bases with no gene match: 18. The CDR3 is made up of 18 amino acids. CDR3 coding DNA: TGTGCCAGTAGTATATTTGCGGGGGGGGAGGGCAGAGCGAACGAGCAGTTCTTC. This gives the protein CASSIFAGGEGRANEQFF. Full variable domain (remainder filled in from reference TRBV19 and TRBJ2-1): DGGITQSPKYLFRKEGQNVTLSCEQNLNHDAMYWYRQDPGQGLRLIYYSQIVNDFQKGDIAEGYSVSREKKESFPLTVTSAQKNPTAFYLCASSIFAGGEGRANEQFFGPGTRLTVL.

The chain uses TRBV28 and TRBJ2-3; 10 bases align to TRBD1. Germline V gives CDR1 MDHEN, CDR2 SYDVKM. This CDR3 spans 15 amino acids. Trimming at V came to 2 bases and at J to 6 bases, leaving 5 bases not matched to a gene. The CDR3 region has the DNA TGTGCCAGCAGTTTAGAGACAGGGGGCAGCGATACGCAGTATTTT. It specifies CASSLETGGSDTQYF. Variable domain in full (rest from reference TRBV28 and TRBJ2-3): DVKVTQSSRYLVKRTGEKVFLECVQDMDHENMFWYRQDPGLGLRLIYFSYDVKMKEKGDIPEGYSVSREKKERFSLILESASTNQTSMYLCASSLETGGSDTQYFGPGTRLTVL.

The CDR3: CASGKTGTNTGELFF. The CDR3 DNA is TGTGCCAGCGGAAAAACAGGGACGAACACCGGGGAGCTGTTTTTT. This chain links TRBV27 with TRBJ2-2, with a weak D call TRBD1 (6 bases). This CDR3 is built from 15 residues. CDR1 is MNHEY, CDR2 SMNVEV, per germline (reference sequence). Trimming left V 8 bases short and J 0 bases short, with 13 bases between.

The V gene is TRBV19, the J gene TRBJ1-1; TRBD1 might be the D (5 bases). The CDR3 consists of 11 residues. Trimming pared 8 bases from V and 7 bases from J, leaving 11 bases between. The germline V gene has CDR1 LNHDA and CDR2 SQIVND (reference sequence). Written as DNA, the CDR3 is TGTGCCAGTTATAACGGGGGTGAAGCTTTCTTT. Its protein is CASYNGGEAFF.